This T cell receptor (beta chain) appears in the sequencing data of a study of neurological immune-mediated disorders. Study-wide findings and caveats: None of the CDR3 amino acid sequences of expanded clones recurred across subjects, suggesting private repertoires in all groups. HTLV-1-associated myelopathy led in TCR clonal expansion, while multiple sclerosis ranked lowest, below healthy controls.

V shed 0 bases and J 0 bases; nucleotides not matched to a gene: 8. This CDR3 is 17 amino acids long. Germline V gene sequence: CDR1 DFQATT, CDR2 SNEGSKA (reference sequence). The unsorted libraries were generated from a total of 2 million PBMCs, which had been stored in RNAlater at -80 C. Synthesis of cDNA was accomplished via 5'RACE employing 10-nucleotide random UMIs. One entry per CDR3 protein, called by TCRdb with MiXCR from the 5' RACE reads. The profile covers 15,000 to 20,000 distinct CDR3 sequences, with 27% appearing a single time and 33% taken by the ten largest. Notes on this clonotype: Antigen specificity is unknown.

This sequence joins TRBV20-1 and TRBJ2-1; 7 bases are shared with TRBD2. The sequence derives from a man aged 50 or older with HTLV-1-associated myelopathy (HAM/TSP). The sample comprised PBMCs. In DNA, the CDR3 is TGCAGTGCTAGAGACCCCGCCGGGAGGAGCTCCTACAATGAGCAGTTCTTC. Its translation: CSARDPAGRSSYNEQFF.